This TCR beta chain comes out of a study of shared clonotypes between healthy human individuals. Study-wide background: Donors were a couple of women and three men aged 18 to 49.

All participating donors were Caucasian adults from Nashville, Tennessee. Source study methods: Filtering differed because ImmunoSEQ produced junction-only sequences that carried no quality scores. Data came from immunoSEQ multiplex PCR; TCRdb stores just in-frame clones and leaves some out. V, J and clone size are taken as reported in that table, and D and trimming were inferred from the DNA itself. The sample lists hundreds of thousands of clones; around 67% were seen once. The CDR3 length is 14 residues. Germline CDR1 is SGHTA and CDR2 is FQGNSA. Unmatched junction bases numbered 7, after V lost 5 bases and J lost 7 bases.

The TCR was taken from a woman in her twenties or thirties in good health. The rearrangement uses TRBV7-2 and TRBJ1-1; 10 positions agree with TRBD1. The sequencing sample was made of memory CD4+ T cells sorted from blood. Subset indicated: CD45RA-negative fraction. CDR3: CASSATGGRVEAFF. In nucleotides, the CDR3 is TGTGCCAGCAGCGCGACAGGGGGCAGGGTTGAAGCTTTCTTT.